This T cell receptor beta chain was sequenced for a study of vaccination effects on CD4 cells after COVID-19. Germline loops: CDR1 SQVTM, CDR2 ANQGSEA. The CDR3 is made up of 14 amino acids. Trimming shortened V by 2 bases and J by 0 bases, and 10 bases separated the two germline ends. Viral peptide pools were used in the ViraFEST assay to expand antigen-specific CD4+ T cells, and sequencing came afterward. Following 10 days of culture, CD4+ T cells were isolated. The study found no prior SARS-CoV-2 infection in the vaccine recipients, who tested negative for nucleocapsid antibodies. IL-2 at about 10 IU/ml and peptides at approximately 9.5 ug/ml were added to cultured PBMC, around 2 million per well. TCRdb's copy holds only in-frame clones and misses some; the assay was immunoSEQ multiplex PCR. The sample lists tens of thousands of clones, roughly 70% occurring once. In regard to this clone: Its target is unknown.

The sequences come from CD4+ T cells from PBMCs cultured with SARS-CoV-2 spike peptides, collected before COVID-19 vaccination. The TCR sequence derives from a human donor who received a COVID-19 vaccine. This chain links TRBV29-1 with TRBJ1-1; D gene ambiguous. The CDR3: CSVERAAMNTEAFF. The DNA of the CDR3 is TGCAGCGTTGAAAGGGCGGCTATGAACACTGAAGCTTTCTTT. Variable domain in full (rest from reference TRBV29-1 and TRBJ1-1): SAVISQKPSRDICQRGTSLTIQCQVDSQVTMMFWYRQQPGQSLTLIATANQGSEATYESGFVIDKFPISRPNLTFSTLTVSNMSPEDSSIYLCSVERAAMNTEAFFGQGTRLTVV.